Listed here are 13 T cell receptor beta chains from one sample, sequenced in a study of T cells after posttransplantation cyclophosphamide. Sequencing used immunoSEQ multiplex PCR; TCRdb keeps in-frame clones, though not all of them. This table holds 50,000 to 65,000 clones, 86% found once. The sequencing input was PBMCs. The receptors were gathered from a man aged 25 to 40 with a blood cancer, CMV-positive, and with a related stem cell donor.

The V and J genes are TRBV2 and TRBJ1-1, with TRBD1 as a possible D gene (6 bases). The CDR3 totals 16 residues. Germline CDR1 reads SNHLY; CDR2 reads FYNNEI. Trimming left V 3 bases short and J 3 bases short, with 17 bases between. In nucleotides, the CDR3 is TGTGCCAGCAGTGAGGGACATTTAAAATGGGACACTGAAGCTTTCTTT. As protein: CASSEGHLKWDTEAFF.

The chain recombines TRBV5-1 with TRBJ2-6; D is undetermined. Looked up from germline, CDR1 is SGHRS and CDR2 is YFSETQ. Trimming stripped 4 bases from V and 3 bases from J, with 11 bases between. CDR3 length: 15 amino acids. The CDR3 region is CASSLGSGGANVLTF. DNA of the CDR3: TGCGCCAGCAGCCTCGGGTCGGGTGGGGCCAACGTCCTGACTTTC.

The J gene is TRBJ1-1, the V gene TRBV5-1; D ambiguous. CDR1 SGHRS and CDR2 YFSETQ come from the germline V gene. This CDR3 region has 14 residues. V dropped 6 bases and J dropped 4 bases, with 16 bases sitting between them. The DNA of the CDR3 is TGCGCCAGCAAATGGACTCTCGCGGCCACTGAAGCTTTCTTT. This sequence encodes CASKWTLAATEAFF.

The J gene is TRBJ1-2, the V gene TRBV25-1, with D perhaps TRBD1 (6 bases). The ends were cut back, 6 bases at V and 8 bases at J, with 16 bases in the middle. The CDR3 is 13 amino acids. The germline gives CDR1 MGHDK, CDR2 SYGVNS. CDR3 nucleotides: TGTGCCAGCAGGGGGCAGGGGTTGGGAGGCTACACCTTC. This codes for CASRGQGLGGYTF.

The CDR3 coding sequence is TGTGCCAGCAGTTACAGGGGCTATGGCTACACCTTC. Its protein is CASSYRGYGYTF. The chain is built from TRBV6-5 and TRBJ1-2, with a weak D call TRBD1 (5 bases). Germline V lookup: CDR1 MNHEY, CDR2 SVGAGI. The CDR3 is 12 residues long. V dropped 2 bases and J dropped 4 bases, with 5 bases sitting between them.

The rearrangement joins TRBV27 to TRBJ2-7; 7 positions match TRBD1. Germline trimming cut 3 bases from V and 3 bases from J; bases unmatched to any gene: 5. CDR1 and CDR2 (germline): MNHEY, SMNVEV (reference sequence). The CDR3 sequence is 14 residues long. CDR3 region: CASSFSGTVYEQYF. The CDR3 nucleotides read TGTGCCAGCAGTTTCTCGGGGACAGTCTACGAGCAGTACTTC.

In its sample, this clone was seen once. The rearrangement joins TRBV7-2 to TRBJ1-2; D not resolved. Trimming shortened V by 5 bases and J by 2 bases, and 18 bases separated the two germline ends. The germline V gene has CDR1 SGHTA and CDR2 FQGNSA. CDR3 size: 16 residues. Here the CDR3 DNA reads TGTGCCAGCAGCGCGCGGGTCAATCCCGCAAACTATGGCTACACCTTC. This sequence encodes CASSARVNPANYGYTF.

The V call is TRBV7-2, the J call TRBJ2-5; 11 bases fit TRBD2. Trimming at V came to 3 bases and at J to 5 bases, leaving 8 bases not matched to a gene. Germline CDR1 reads SGHTA; CDR2 reads FQGNSA. The CDR3 covers 16 residues. CDR3 residues: CASSLLAGGAGETQYF. The CDR3 DNA follows: TGTGCCAGCAGCTTGTTAGCGGGAGGGGCAGGGGAGACCCAGTACTTC.

This chain uses TRBV10-3 with TRBJ1-1; a possible D gene is TRBD1 (5 bases). Looked up from germline, CDR1 is ENHRY and CDR2 is SYGVKD. The CDR3 extends over 15 amino acids. Deletions cut 0 bases from V and 1 base from J, with 9 bases between. The CDR3 DNA is TGTGCCATCAGTGAGTCTCGGGGGAGGAACACTGAAGCTTTCTTT. This translates into CAISESRGRNTEAFF.

The V gene is TRBV2, the J gene TRBJ1-2; 7 bases map to TRBD1. Per germline, CDR1 SNHLY and CDR2 FYNNEI. The CDR3 is made up of 12 amino acids. With 2 bases clipped from V and 11 bases from J, the junction kept 5 bases outside the gene matches. CDR3: CASSERQGSYTF. CDR3 sequence (DNA): TGTGCCAGCAGTGAAAGACAGGGTTCGTACACCTTC.

This clone was seen only once. V is TRBV5-1 and J is TRBJ2-5; a weak D match, TRBD2 (6 bases). The germline V and J ends were trimmed by 0 bases and 4 bases, with 10 bases remaining between them. Germline CDR1 is SGHRS and CDR2 is YFSETQ. The CDR3 spans 14 residues. The CDR3 sequence is CASSLGLARETQYF. For the CDR3, the DNA is TGCGCCAGCAGCTTGGGTCTAGCGAGAGAGACCCAGTACTTC.

V is TRBV6-5 and J is TRBJ1-4; TRBD1 agrees at 9 bases. The CDR3 runs to 15 residues. The germline V gene has CDR1 MNHEY and CDR2 SVGAGI. The V and J ends lost 7 bases and 5 bases, in that order; junction bases with no gene match: 8. The CDR3 protein is CASTPQTGGNEKLFF. The DNA of the CDR3 is TGTGCCAGCACCCCTCAAACAGGGGGCAATGAAAAACTGTTTTTT.

Here the CDR3 reads CASSPGRSNYGYTF. In DNA, the CDR3 is TGCGCCAGCAGCCCGGGGAGGTCTAACTATGGCTACACCTTC. The J gene is TRBJ1-2, the V gene TRBV5-1; no definite D call. V gave up 4 bases and J gave up 0 bases, with 10 bases separating them. The CDR3 totals 14 residues. CDR1 SGHRS and CDR2 YFSETQ come from the germline V gene.